Listed below are T cell receptor beta chains from one sample, sequenced in a study of T cell responses to AZD1222 COVID-19 vaccine. TCRdb's copy holds only in-frame clones and misses some; the assay was immunoSEQ multiplex PCR. The sample holds 80,000 to 95,000 clones; 85% to 90% are singletons and the top ten take roughly 5.1%. This sample comprised peripheral blood, obtained on day 0 of MenACWY control vaccination. Source of these receptors: an adult in good health. Both conserved end residues are part of each CDR3. Each record gives: clone size, J gene, CDR3 length, D gene, V gene, CDR3 protein, CDR3 DNA. D genes are given only for firm matches. Clone size is shown for a subset of rows, as once, few, many or a class of expanded clone.

. TRBJ2-7 13 TRBD2 TRBV30 CAWRTAGTYEQYF TGTGCCTGGAGGACAGCGGGGACCTACGAGCAGTACTTC
. TRBJ2-7 12 . TRBV9 CASSPPSYEQYF TGTGCCAGCAGCCCCCCCTCCTACGAGCAGTACTTC
. TRBJ2-2 15 . TRBV7-9 CASTLRRGDTGELFF TGTGCCAGCACCTTAAGGAGGGGGGACACCGGGGAGCTGTTTTTT
. TRBJ2-1 15 TRBD2 TRBV6-4 CASSDLAGLRNEQFF TGTGCCAGCAGTGACCTAGCGGGATTACGGAATGAGCAGTTCTTC
. TRBJ2-1 13 . TRBV19 CASRPDYLGEQFF TGTGCCAGTAGACCGGACTACCTCGGTGAGCAGTTCTTC
. TRBJ2-5 12 . TRBV5-8 CASSWTLETQYF TGTGCCAGCAGCTGGACCCTTGAGACCCAGTACTTC
few TRBJ2-7 15 . TRBV18 CASSPQVTANYEQYF TGTGCCAGCTCACCACAGGTGACAGCTAATTACGAGCAGTACTTC
few TRBJ2-1 12 . TRBV24-1 CATLGQYNEQFF TGTGCCACCCTAGGACAGTACAATGAGCAGTTCTTC
. TRBJ1-4 14 . TRBV28 CASSLDTANEKLFF TGTGCCAGCAGTTTAGACACAGCTAATGAAAAACTGTTTTTT
. TRBJ1-2 14 . TRBV24-1 CATSDVTGPAGYTF TGTGCCACCAGTGATGTAACAGGGCCGGCGGGCTACACCTTC
few TRBJ1-1 15 . TRBV2 CASKNRGTGSGEAFF TGTGCCAGCAAAAATAGGGGTACAGGGTCGGGTGAAGCTTTCTTT
. TRBJ2-2 15 TRBD1 TRBV18 CASSQGQGDTGELFF TGTGCCAGCTCACAGGGACAGGGTGACACCGGGGAGCTGTTTTTT
. TRBJ2-3 13 TRBD2 TRBV10-2 CASHSGSADTQYF TGCGCCAGTCATAGCGGGAGTGCTGATACGCAGTATTTT
. TRBJ2-7 14 . TRBV27 CASSLIGGEGEQYF TGTGCCAGCAGTTTAATTGGGGGCGAGGGGGAGCAGTACTTC
. TRBJ1-1 14 . TRBV7-3 CASSDQGLNTEAFF TGTGCCAGCAGCGATCAGGGGCTGAACACTGAAGCTTTCTTT
. TRBJ1-2 12 . TRBV28 CASNPSNYGYTF TGTGCCAGCAATCCCTCGAACTATGGCTACACCTTC
. TRBJ2-1 15 . TRBV2 CASRSSANPYNEQFF TGTGCCAGCAGGAGTAGCGCCAATCCTTACAATGAGCAGTTCTTC
. TRBJ2-3 11 . TRBV19 CASSSGDTQYF TGTGCCAGTAGTAGCGGAGATACGCAGTATTTT
once TRBJ1-2 10 . TRBV25-1 CATSRNGYTF TGTGCCACCTCCAGGAATGGCTACACCTTC
. TRBJ1-2 15 . TRBV6-1 CASSLPAHPNYGYTF TGTGCCAGCAGTTTACCGGCCCACCCTAACTATGGCTACACCTTC